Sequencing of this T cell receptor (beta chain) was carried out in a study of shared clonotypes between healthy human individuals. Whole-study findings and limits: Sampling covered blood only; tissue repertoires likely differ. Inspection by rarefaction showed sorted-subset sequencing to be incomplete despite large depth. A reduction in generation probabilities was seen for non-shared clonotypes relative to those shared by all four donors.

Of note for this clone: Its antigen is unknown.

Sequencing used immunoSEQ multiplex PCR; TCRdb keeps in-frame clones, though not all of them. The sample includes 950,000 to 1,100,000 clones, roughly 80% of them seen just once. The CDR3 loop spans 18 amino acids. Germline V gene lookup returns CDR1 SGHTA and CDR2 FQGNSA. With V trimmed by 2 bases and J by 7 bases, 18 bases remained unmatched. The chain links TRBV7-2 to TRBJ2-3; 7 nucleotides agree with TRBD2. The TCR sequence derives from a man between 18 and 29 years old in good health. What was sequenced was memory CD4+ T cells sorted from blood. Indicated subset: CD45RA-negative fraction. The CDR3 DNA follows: TGTGCCAGCAGCTTACTCGAGGCGGTGGGCGGGAGTAGAAATACGCAGTATTTT. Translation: CASSLLEAVGGSRNTQYF.